This T cell receptor beta chain was recovered during a study of shared clonotypes between healthy human individuals. Study conclusions and caveats: In general, naive subsets displayed greater estimated richness than memory subsets did.

Details on this clone: The antigen is not known.

CD45RO-negative cells were positively selected for CCR7, leaving out terminally differentiated effector memory CD45RA+ cells. Deep was the level used in running the assay. The DNA input per sorted-subset replicate PCR was approximately 210 ng, corresponding to 25,000 to 35,000 T cell genomes. Sequencing was performed with immunoSEQ multiplex PCR; in TCRdb, only in-frame clones are kept and a portion is missing. The data contain some 2 million clones, about 95% of them singletons. The sequence came from a man aged 18 to 29 in good health. What was sequenced was naive CD8+ T cells sorted from blood.

CDR3: CASSLESLAGGPNEQFF. CDR3 bases: TGTGCCAGCAGCTTGGAGTCACTAGCGGGAGGGCCCAATGAGCAGTTCTTC. The V gene is TRBV11-2, the J gene TRBJ2-1; 13 bases map to TRBD2. CDR3 length: 17 residues. With 3 bases clipped from V and 6 bases from J, the junction kept 8 bases outside the gene matches. Germline V gives CDR1 SGHAT, CDR2 FQNNGV.